This entry lists 8 T cell receptor beta chains sequenced from one sample in a study of shared clonotypes between healthy human individuals. Some clones are missing from TCRdb's copy, which holds only in-frame ones; the method was immunoSEQ multiplex PCR. The sample records under 1,100,000 clones, around 75% being singletons. What was sequenced was memory CD4+ T cells sorted from blood. Regarding subset: CD45RA-negative fraction. The receptors come from a young man in good health.

The J gene is TRBJ1-6, the V gene TRBV28; 8 bases are a match to TRBD1. With V trimmed by 5 bases and J by 7 bases, 13 bases remained unmatched. CDR3 length equals 17 residues. The V gene's germline CDR1 is MDHEN and CDR2 SYDVKM. CDR3: CASSLLEQGAGNSPLHF. The CDR3 DNA is TGTGCCAGCAGTCTCCTCGAGCAGGGGGCGGGCAATTCACCCCTCCACTTT.

The gene calls are TRBV28 and TRBJ2-5, with 7 bases fitting TRBD1. The V gene's germline CDR1 is MDHEN and CDR2 SYDVKM. The CDR3 has 15 amino acids. V gave up 5 bases and J gave up 4 bases; unmatched junction bases: 10. The CDR3 DNA sequence: TGTGCCAGCAGTAGGACGGGACAGATAGGAGAGACCCAGTACTTC. Encoded protein: CASSRTGQIGETQYF.

This chain connects TRBV11-2 to TRBJ1-1; TRBD1 might be the D (5 bases). Per germline, CDR1 SGHAT and CDR2 FQNNGV. V was cut by 6 bases and J by 10 bases, with 12 bases left in between. The CDR3 runs 11 residues. CDR3 nucleotide sequence: TGTGCCAGCAGGCAAGCGGGGGGAGCTTTCTTT. Its protein is CASRQAGGAFF.

The rearrangement links TRBV25-1 to TRBJ1-3; D remains ambiguous. The CDR3 has 12 amino acids. The germline CDR1 and CDR2 sequences are MGHDK and SYGVNS. V lost 7 bases and J lost 0, with 4 bases in between. This CDR3 reads CASISSGNTIYF. CDR3 sequence (DNA): TGTGCCAGCATCAGCTCTGGAAACACCATATATTTT.

CDR3: CSGSSGTYEQYF. As DNA, the CDR3 is TGCAGCGGAAGTTCAGGGACCTACGAGCAGTACTTC. This rearrangement joins TRBV29-1 to TRBJ2-7; possible D gene TRBD1, 5 bases. Germline CDR1 is SQVTM and CDR2 is ANQGSEA. The CDR3 sequence is 12 residues long. With 7 bases removed from V and 2 bases from J, the gap between germline ends came to 12 bases.

This CDR3 is CASSSQGAGDTQYF. The DNA of the CDR3 is TGCGCCAGCAGCTCCCAGGGGGCTGGAGATACGCAGTATTTT. The chain combines TRBV5-1 with TRBJ2-3; 8 nucleotides agree with TRBD1. Germline V gene data show CDR1 as SGHRS and CDR2 as YFSETQ. The J segment lost 5 bases and the V segment lost 3 bases, leaving 5 bases of the junction unmatched. The CDR3 has 14 residues.

This chain uses TRBV2 with TRBJ2-3, with 12 bases matching TRBD2. V was pared by 11 bases and J by 4 bases, with 7 bases of the junction left unmatched. CDR3 size: 14 residues. Per the germline V gene, CDR1 is SNHLY and CDR2 is FYNNEI. In DNA form, the CDR3 reads TGTGCCGGAAGGACTAGCGGGACCCCAGATACGCAGTATTTT. Its protein is CAGRTSGTPDTQYF.

This clone was picked up one time. CDR3 sequence: CASSLDNRDYYGYTF. The CDR3 DNA sequence: TGTGCCAGCAGTCTAGACAATCGGGATTACTATGGCTACACCTTC. The rearrangement joins TRBV2 to TRBJ1-2; D remains unclear. The V gene's germline CDR1 is SNHLY and CDR2 FYNNEI. V lost 5 bases, J lost 3 bases, and 16 bases lay in between. The CDR3 is 15 amino acids. Full variable domain (missing parts from reference TRBV2 and TRBJ1-2): EPEVTQTPSHQVTQMGQEVILRCVPISNHLYFYWYRQILGQKVEFLVSFYNNEISEKSEIFDDQFSVERPDGSNFTLKIRSTKLEDSAMYFCASSLDNRDYYGYTFGSGTRLTVV.